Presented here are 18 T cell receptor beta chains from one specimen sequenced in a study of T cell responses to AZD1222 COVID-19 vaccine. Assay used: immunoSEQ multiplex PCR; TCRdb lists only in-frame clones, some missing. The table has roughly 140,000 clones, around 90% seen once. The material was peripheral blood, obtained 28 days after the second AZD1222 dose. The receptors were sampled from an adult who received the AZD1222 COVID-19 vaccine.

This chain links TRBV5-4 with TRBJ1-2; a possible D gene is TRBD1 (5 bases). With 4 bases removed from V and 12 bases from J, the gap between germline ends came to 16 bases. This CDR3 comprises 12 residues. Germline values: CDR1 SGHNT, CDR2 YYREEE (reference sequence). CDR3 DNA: TGTGCCAGCAGCATGGATGGCAGGGAAAACACCTTC. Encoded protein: CASSMDGRENTF. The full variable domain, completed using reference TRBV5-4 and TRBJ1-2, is ETGVTQSPTHLIKTRGQQVTLRCSSQSGHNTVSWYQQALGQGPQFIFQYYREEENGRGNFPPRFSGLQFPNYSSELNVNALELDDSALYLCASSMDGRENTFGSGTRLTVV.

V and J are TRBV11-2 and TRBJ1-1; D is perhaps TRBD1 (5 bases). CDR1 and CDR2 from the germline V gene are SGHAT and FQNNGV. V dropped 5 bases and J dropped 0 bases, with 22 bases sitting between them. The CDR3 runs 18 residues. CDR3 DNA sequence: TGTGCCAGCAGCCCAAGTAGGAGGGGAGAGGGTTTGAACACTGAAGCTTTCTTT. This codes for CASSPSRRGEGLNTEAFF.

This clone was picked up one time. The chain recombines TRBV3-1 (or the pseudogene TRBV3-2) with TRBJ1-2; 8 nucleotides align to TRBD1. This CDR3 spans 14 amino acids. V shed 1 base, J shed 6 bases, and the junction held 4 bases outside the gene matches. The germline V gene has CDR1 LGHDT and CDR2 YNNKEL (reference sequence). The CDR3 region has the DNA TGTGCCAGCAGCCAAGGGACAGGGACGAATGGCTACACCTTC. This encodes CASSQGTGTNGYTF.

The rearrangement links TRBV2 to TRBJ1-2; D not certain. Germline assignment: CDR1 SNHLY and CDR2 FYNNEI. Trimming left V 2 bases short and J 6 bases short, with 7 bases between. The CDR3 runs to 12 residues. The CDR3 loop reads CASSEWGDGYTF. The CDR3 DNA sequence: TGTGCCAGCAGTGAATGGGGAGATGGCTACACCTTC.

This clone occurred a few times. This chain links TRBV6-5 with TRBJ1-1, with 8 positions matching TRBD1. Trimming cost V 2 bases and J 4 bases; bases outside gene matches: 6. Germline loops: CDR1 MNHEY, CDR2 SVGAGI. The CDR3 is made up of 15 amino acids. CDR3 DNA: TGTGCCAGCAGTTACCTAGGGACAGGTGGCACTGAAGCTTTCTTT. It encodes CASSYLGTGGTEAFF.

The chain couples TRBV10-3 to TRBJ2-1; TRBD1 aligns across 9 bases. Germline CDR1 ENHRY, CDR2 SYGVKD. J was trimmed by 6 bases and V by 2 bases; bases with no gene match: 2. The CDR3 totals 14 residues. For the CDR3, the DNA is TGTGCCATCAGTGAGGGACAGGGGTCCAATGAGCAGTTCTTC. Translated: CAISEGQGSNEQFF.

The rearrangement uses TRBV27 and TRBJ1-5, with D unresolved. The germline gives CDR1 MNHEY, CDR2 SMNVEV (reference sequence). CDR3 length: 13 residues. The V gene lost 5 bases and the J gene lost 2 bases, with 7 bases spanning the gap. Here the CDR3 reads CASSPAGNQPQHF. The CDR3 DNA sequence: TGTGCCAGCAGTCCCGCTGGCAATCAGCCCCAGCATTTT.

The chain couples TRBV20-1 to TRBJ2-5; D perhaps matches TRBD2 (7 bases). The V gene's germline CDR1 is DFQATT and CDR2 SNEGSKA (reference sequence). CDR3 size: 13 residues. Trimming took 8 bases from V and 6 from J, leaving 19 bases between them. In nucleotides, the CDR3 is TGCAGTCCCAGTGGGGGGGGCGCGAAGACCCAGTACTTC. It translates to CSPSGGGAKTQYF.

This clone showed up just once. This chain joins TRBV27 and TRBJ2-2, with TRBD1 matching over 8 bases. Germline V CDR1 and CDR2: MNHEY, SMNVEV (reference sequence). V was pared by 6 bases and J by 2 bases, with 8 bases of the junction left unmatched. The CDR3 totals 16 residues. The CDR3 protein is CASSPLGQGNTGELFF. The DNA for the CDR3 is TGTGCCAGCAGCCCCCTCGGACAGGGAAACACCGGGGAGCTGTTTTTT.

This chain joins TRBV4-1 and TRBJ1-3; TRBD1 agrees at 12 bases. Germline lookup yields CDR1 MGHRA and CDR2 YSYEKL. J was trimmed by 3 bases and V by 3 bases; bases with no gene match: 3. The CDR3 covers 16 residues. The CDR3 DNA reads TGCGCCAGCAGCCAGGGACAGGGGGCAGTTGGAAACACCATATATTTT. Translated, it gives CASSQGQGAVGNTIYF.

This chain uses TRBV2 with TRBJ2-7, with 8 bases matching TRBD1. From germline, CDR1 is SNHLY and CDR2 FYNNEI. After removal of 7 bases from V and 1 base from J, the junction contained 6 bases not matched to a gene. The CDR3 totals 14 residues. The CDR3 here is CASTLTGGSYEQYF. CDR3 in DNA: TGTGCCAGCACTCTTACAGGGGGATCCTACGAGCAGTACTTC.

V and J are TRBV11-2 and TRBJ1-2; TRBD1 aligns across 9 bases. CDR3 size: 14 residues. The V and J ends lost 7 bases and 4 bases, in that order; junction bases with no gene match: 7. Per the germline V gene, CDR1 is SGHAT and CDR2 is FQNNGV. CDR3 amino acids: CASTPGQGAYGYTF. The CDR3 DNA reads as TGTGCCAGCACGCCGGGACAGGGTGCCTATGGCTACACCTTC.

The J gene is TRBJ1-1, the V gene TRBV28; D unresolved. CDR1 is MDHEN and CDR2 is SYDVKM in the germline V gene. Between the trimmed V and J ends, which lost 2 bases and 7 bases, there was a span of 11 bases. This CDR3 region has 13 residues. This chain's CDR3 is CASSLPSTSEAFF. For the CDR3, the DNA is TGTGCCAGCAGTTTACCCTCGACAAGTGAAGCTTTCTTT. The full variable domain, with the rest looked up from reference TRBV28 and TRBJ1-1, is DVKVTQSSRYLVKRTGEKVFLECVQDMDHENMFWYRQDPGLGLRLIYFSYDVKMKEKGDIPEGYSVSREKKERFSLILESASTNQTSMYLCASSLPSTSEAFFGQGTRLTVV.

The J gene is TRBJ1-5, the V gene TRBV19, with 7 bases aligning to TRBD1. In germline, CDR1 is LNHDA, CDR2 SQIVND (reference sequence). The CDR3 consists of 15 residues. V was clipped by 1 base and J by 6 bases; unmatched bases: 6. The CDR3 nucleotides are TGTGCCAGTAGTATAGCCATGACAGGGAGTCAGCCCCAGCATTTT. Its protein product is CASSIAMTGSQPQHF.

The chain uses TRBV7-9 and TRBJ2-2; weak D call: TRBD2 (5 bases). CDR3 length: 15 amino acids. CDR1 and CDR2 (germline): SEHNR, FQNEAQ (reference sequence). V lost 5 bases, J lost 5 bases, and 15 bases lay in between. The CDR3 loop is CASSPRGSSTGELFF. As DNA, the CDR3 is TGTGCCAGCAGCCCCCGGGGTAGCTCTACCGGGGAGCTGTTTTTT. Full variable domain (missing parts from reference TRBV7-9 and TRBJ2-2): DTGVSQNPRHKITKRGQNVTFRCDPISEHNRLYWYRQTLGQGPEFLTYFQNEAQLEKSRLLSDRFSAERPKGSFSTLEIQRTEQGDSAMYLCASSPRGSSTGELFFGEGSRLTVL.

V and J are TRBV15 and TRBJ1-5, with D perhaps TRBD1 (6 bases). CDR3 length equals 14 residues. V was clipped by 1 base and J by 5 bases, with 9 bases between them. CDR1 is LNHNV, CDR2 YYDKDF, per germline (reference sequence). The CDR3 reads CATSRGGGYQPQHF. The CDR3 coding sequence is TGTGCCACCAGCAGAGGAGGGGGGTATCAGCCCCAGCATTTT.

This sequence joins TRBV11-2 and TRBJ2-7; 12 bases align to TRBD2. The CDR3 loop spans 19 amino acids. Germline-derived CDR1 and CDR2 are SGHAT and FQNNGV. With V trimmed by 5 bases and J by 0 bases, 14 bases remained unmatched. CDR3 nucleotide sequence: TGTGCCAGCAGCGGCCGGGACGCCAGGACTAGCGGGACCTCCTACGAGCAGTACTTC. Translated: CASSGRDARTSGTSYEQYF.

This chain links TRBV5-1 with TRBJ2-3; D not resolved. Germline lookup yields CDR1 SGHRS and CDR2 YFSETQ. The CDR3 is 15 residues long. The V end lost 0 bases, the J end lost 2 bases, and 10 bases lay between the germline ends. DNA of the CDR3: TGCGCCAGCAGCTTGGATGGCGGAATCACAGATACGCAGTATTTT. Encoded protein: CASSLDGGITDTQYF.